This note documents a single T cell receptor beta chain sequence. The repertoire was sequenced with immunoSEQ multiplex PCR; TCRdb's copy has only in-frame clones and lacks some. The sample records some 64,000 clones, about two thirds being singletons. The sample is drawn from a study of blood T cell repertoires in COVID-19. V dropped 2 bases and J dropped 1 base, with 9 bases sitting between them. The CDR3 sequence is 15 residues long. Germline CDR1 and CDR2: MNHNS and SASEGT. This TCR was recovered from a woman aged 70-85 years with COVID-19, enrolled during active disease. V gene TRBV6-1 combines with J gene TRBJ2-1; weak D call: TRBD2 (6 bases). Sequencing used peripheral blood. CDR3 nucleotide sequence: TGTGCCAGCAGTGAAAGCGGGCTTTCCTACAATGAGCAGTTCTTC. It specifies CASSESGLSYNEQFF.